Listed below are T cell receptor beta chains from one sample, sequenced in a study of blood T cell repertoires in COVID-19. Only in-frame clones appear in the TCRdb table, and some are missing; sequencing was by immunoSEQ multiplex PCR. The table lists about 65,000 clones, approximately 94% of them singletons. Sequences were obtained from peripheral blood. The receptors were sampled from a man aged 65-85 years with active COVID-19. The CDR3 runs from the conserved cysteine through the conserved F or W. Fields, in order: clone size, J gene, V gene, D gene, CDR3 DNA, CDR3 protein. D genes are given only for firm matches. Clone size, where shown, is once, few, many, or a class for clones that have expanded.

clone size: NA
J gene: TRBJ2-3
V gene: TRBV6-2/TRBV6-3
D gene: TRBD2
CDR3 DNA: TGTGCCAGCAGTTACCGACGGGGGGGCAGATCGGATACGCAGTATTTT
CDR3 protein: CASSYRRGGRSDTQYF

clone size: NA
J gene: TRBJ1-1
V gene: TRBV29-1
D gene: NA
CDR3 DNA: TGCAGCGCAGGACAGACAGTGAACACTGAAGCTTTCTTT
CDR3 protein: CSAGQTVNTEAFF

clone size: NA
J gene: TRBJ1-6
V gene: TRBV9
D gene: TRBD1
CDR3 DNA: TGTGCCAGCAGTCCCGGGACAGCCTCAATAATTAATTCACCCCTCCACTTT
CDR3 protein: CASSPGTASIINSPLHF

clone size: NA
J gene: TRBJ1-1
V gene: TRBV18
D gene: NA
CDR3 DNA: TGTGCCAGCTCACTACGGGAAGCGCTGACTGAAGCTTTCTTT
CDR3 protein: CASSLREALTEAFF

clone size: NA
J gene: TRBJ2-1
V gene: TRBV10-3
D gene: TRBD2
CDR3 DNA: TGTGCCATCAGTGGGGGACTAGCGGGCGACAATGAGCAGTTCTTC
CDR3 protein: CAISGGLAGDNEQFF

clone size: NA
J gene: TRBJ2-1
V gene: TRBV5-1
D gene: NA
CDR3 DNA: TGCGCCAGCAGCTTCCCTACCTCGCAGGATGAGCAGTTCTTC
CDR3 protein: CASSFPTSQDEQFF

clone size: NA
J gene: TRBJ1-6
V gene: TRBV25-1
D gene: NA
CDR3 DNA: TGTGCCAGCAGTGGGGGAGCCTGGAGTTCACCCCTCCACTTT
CDR3 protein: CASSGGAWSSPLHF

clone size: NA
J gene: TRBJ2-1
V gene: TRBV24-1
D gene: TRBD1
CDR3 DNA: TGTGCCACCAGTGAGGACAGGGGGCGGCAAAGTGAGCAGTTCTTC
CDR3 protein: CATSEDRGRQSEQFF

clone size: NA
J gene: TRBJ1-6
V gene: TRBV4-2
D gene: TRBD1
CDR3 DNA: TGTGCCAGCAGCCAAGCCGAAGACAGGGGCGCCGCGAATAATTCACCCCTCCACTTT
CDR3 protein: CASSQAEDRGAANNSPLHF

clone size: NA
J gene: TRBJ1-4
V gene: TRBV6-6
D gene: NA
CDR3 DNA: TGTGCCAGCAGTTACGGGGGGGGTGATGAAAAACTGTTTTTT
CDR3 protein: CASSYGGGDEKLFF

clone size: NA
J gene: TRBJ2-1
V gene: TRBV5-5
D gene: NA
CDR3 DNA: TGTGCCAGCAGCTCACGGTTACTTAATGAGCAGTTCTTC
CDR3 protein: CASSSRLLNEQFF

clone size: once
J gene: TRBJ2-2
V gene: TRBV7-8
D gene: TRBD1
CDR3 DNA: TGTGCCAGCAGCTTAGATGGACAGGGAGGGAACACCGGGGAGCTGTTTTTT
CDR3 protein: CASSLDGQGGNTGELFF

clone size: NA
J gene: TRBJ1-3
V gene: TRBV7-8
D gene: NA
CDR3 DNA: TGTGCCAGCAGCTTGAACAGAGTATTCTCTGGAAACACCATATATTTT
CDR3 protein: CASSLNRVFSGNTIYF

clone size: NA
J gene: TRBJ1-4
V gene: TRBV28
D gene: NA
CDR3 DNA: TGTGCCAGCAGTTTGGAGGATCTGAATGAAAAACTGTTTTTT
CDR3 protein: CASSLEDLNEKLFF

clone size: NA
J gene: TRBJ1-2
V gene: TRBV6-5
D gene: TRBD1
CDR3 DNA: TGTGCCAGCAGTTACTCTCCGGGACAGGGTAGGGGCTACACCTTC
CDR3 protein: CASSYSPGQGRGYTF

clone size: NA
J gene: TRBJ2-7
V gene: TRBV10-3
D gene: TRBD1
CDR3 DNA: TGTGCCATCAGTGAAGCCGGGACAGGGAGGGAGCAGTACTTC
CDR3 protein: CAISEAGTGREQYF

clone size: NA
J gene: TRBJ1-1
V gene: TRBV25-1
D gene: NA
CDR3 DNA: TGTGCCAGCAGTGGGGGTAGCGCTGAAGCTTTCTTT
CDR3 protein: CASSGGSAEAFF

clone size: NA
J gene: TRBJ2-1
V gene: TRBV11-3
D gene: TRBD2
CDR3 DNA: TGTGCCAGCAGCCCCCCCCTTAGCGGGAAGGCTCCCCGCGAGCAGTTCTTC
CDR3 protein: CASSPPLSGKAPREQFF

clone size: once
J gene: TRBJ1-3
V gene: TRBV2
D gene: NA
CDR3 DNA: TGTGCCAGCAGTGAATACATTGGAAACACCATATATTTT
CDR3 protein: CASSEYIGNTIYF

clone size: NA
J gene: TRBJ2-2
V gene: TRBV9
D gene: NA
CDR3 DNA: TGTGCCAGCAGCCCCGTCGGGGTTGGCGGGGAGCTGTTTTTT
CDR3 protein: CASSPVGVGGELFF

clone size: NA
J gene: TRBJ1-2
V gene: TRBV27
D gene: TRBD1
CDR3 DNA: TGTGCCAGCAGTCCCTGGCAGGGGGAAACTAACTATGGCTACACCTTC
CDR3 protein: CASSPWQGETNYGYTF

clone size: NA
J gene: TRBJ1-5
V gene: TRBV7-2
D gene: NA
CDR3 DNA: TGTGCCAGCAGCCTCTCGGGGAGGGAGCCCCAGCATTTT
CDR3 protein: CASSLSGREPQHF

clone size: NA
J gene: TRBJ1-2
V gene: TRBV9
D gene: NA
CDR3 DNA: TGTGCCAGCAGCGCACGAGGTGGACTTAACTATGGCTACACCTTC
CDR3 protein: CASSARGGLNYGYTF

clone size: NA
J gene: TRBJ2-1
V gene: TRBV6-2/TRBV6-3
D gene: TRBD2
CDR3 DNA: TGTGCCAGCCGCCGCGGGGGCAATGAGCAGTTCTTC
CDR3 protein: CASRRGGNEQFF

clone size: NA
J gene: TRBJ2-1
V gene: TRBV2
D gene: NA
CDR3 DNA: TGTGCCAGCAGTGCGAACTATGAGCAGTTCTTC
CDR3 protein: CASSANYEQFF

clone size: NA
J gene: TRBJ2-3
V gene: TRBV6-5
D gene: NA
CDR3 DNA: TGTGCCAGCAGCAGACAGGTATACACAGATACGCAGTATTTT
CDR3 protein: CASSRQVYTDTQYF

clone size: NA
J gene: TRBJ2-5
V gene: TRBV6-5
D gene: NA
CDR3 DNA: TGTGCCAGCAGGCCCCCCGGGGTGGGAGAGACCCAGTACTTC
CDR3 protein: CASRPPGVGETQYF

clone size: NA
J gene: TRBJ2-2
V gene: TRBV29-1
D gene: TRBD1
CDR3 DNA: TGCAGCGTGACAGGGACCGGAGGACCCGGGGAGCTGTTTTTT
CDR3 protein: CSVTGTGGPGELFF

clone size: NA
J gene: TRBJ2-1
V gene: TRBV7-9
D gene: NA
CDR3 DNA: TGTGCCAGCAGCTCCCCAGGGGGACTCTCCTACAATGAGCAGTTCTTC
CDR3 protein: CASSSPGGLSYNEQFF

clone size: NA
J gene: TRBJ2-4
V gene: TRBV11-2
D gene: TRBD2
CDR3 DNA: TGTGCCAGCAGTTATGACCTAGCGGGGTCAGTAAACATTCAGTACTTC
CDR3 protein: CASSYDLAGSVNIQYF

clone size: NA
J gene: TRBJ2-2
V gene: TRBV4-1
D gene: NA
CDR3 DNA: TGCGCCAGCAGCCAAGAATTAGACGGGGAGCTGTTTTTT
CDR3 protein: CASSQELDGELFF

clone size: NA
J gene: TRBJ2-1
V gene: TRBV5-1
D gene: TRBD1
CDR3 DNA: TGCGCCAGCAGCTTGTCGACAGGGGGCGCATCGGAGCAGTTCTTC
CDR3 protein: CASSLSTGGASEQFF

clone size: NA
J gene: TRBJ2-7
V gene: TRBV11-3
D gene: NA
CDR3 DNA: TGTGCCAGCAGCCCCCCGGCGGGGGCGTCGGACGAGCAGTACTTC
CDR3 protein: CASSPPAGASDEQYF

clone size: NA
J gene: TRBJ2-2
V gene: TRBV12-3/TRBV12-4
D gene: TRBD2
CDR3 DNA: TGTGCCAGCGGCGGGAGGAACACCGGGGAGCTGTTTTTT
CDR3 protein: CASGGRNTGELFF

clone size: NA
J gene: TRBJ2-2
V gene: TRBV7-2
D gene: TRBD2
CDR3 DNA: TGTGCCAGCAGCTTAGTAAGGAGCGGGGGGAACACCGGGGAGCTGTTTTTT
CDR3 protein: CASSLVRSGGNTGELFF

clone size: NA
J gene: TRBJ2-7
V gene: TRBV5-1
D gene: NA
CDR3 DNA: TGCGCCAGCAGCTTGGTGGCTAGCACCTACGAGCAGTACTTC
CDR3 protein: CASSLVASTYEQYF